The sequence of this TCR beta chain was determined in a study of blood T cell repertoires in COVID-19. In the study overall: Sites across the United States, Italy and Spain contributed samples from acute and convalescent COVID-19. T cells, B-cell-depleted T cells, or PBMCs supplied cDNA or gDNA.

The CDR3 sequence is 17 residues long. Germline loops: CDR1 LGHDT, CDR2 YNNKEL (reference sequence). Trimming removed 11 bases from V and 1 base from J, with 26 bases in between. This clone was observed once. Original data processing: Amplification of reference gene primers provided the estimated nucleated cell counts. The table came from immunoSEQ multiplex PCR; TCRdb's copy has only in-frame clones and leaves some out. V, J and clone size are those of that table, while D and trimming were read from the DNA. The sample holds around 200,000 clones, roughly 84% seen once. V usage is TRBV3-1 (or the pseudogene TRBV3-2) and J usage is TRBJ2-5, with D perhaps TRBD2 (5 bases). This receptor was identified in a woman of 80 years or more with acute or convalescent COVID-19. The sequencing input was peripheral blood. CDR3 DNA sequence: TGTGCCCCTCCAGCGGTTTCCAAGCACAGTTCCCAAGAGACCCAGTACTTC. Translation gives CAPPAVSKHSSQETQYF.